The present entry profiles one TCR beta chain with its context. Its cognate antigen has yet to be identified. The sample holds no much larger clone one base away, and base qualities are not on file. These data originate in a study of T cells in Graves' hyperthyroidism and ophthalmopathy (dated by TCRdb to the late 2010s). Notes on the research overall: Peripheral blood samples were taken at the time of initial diagnosis, prior to any treatment. A discovery cohort of about a hundred patients, roughly 45 with Graves' ophthalmopathy and about 60 with stable Graves' hyperthyroidism, was used to find distinguishing TCR V-J signatures. Prospective prediction of ophthalmopathy was tested in an independent validation cohort consisting of 18 to 20 hyperthyroidism patients and some 17 patients who later progressed to ophthalmopathy. The roughly 91 discovery patients were randomly divided into training and test sets at a 7:3 ratio. The study also compared thyroid tissue and blood T-cell repertoires from 6 or 7 Graves' hyperthyroidism patients. Once sampling was done, hyperthyroidism patients were given methimazole at a starting dose of 30 mg daily, whereas ophthalmopathy patients were given high-dose intravenous methylprednisolone. The paper describes TCR Vbeta CDR3 sequencing of 140 or so peripheral blood samples, made up of around 41 ophthalmopathy patients, approximately 76 hyperthyroidism patients and some 17 progressor patients. Results the study describes overall, beyond this receptor: Most expanded thyroid clonotypes (frequency above 0.001) were also detected in blood, a finding suggesting that blood repertoires may reflect thyroid immune responses. No statistical method was used to set the sample size in advance, and investigators knew the group allocation. During validation, the model predicted progression to ophthalmopathy a median of about 6.3 months ahead of onset, with more than 60% sensitivity and under 85% specificity. In cross-validation, a model built on a 13 V-J signature told ophthalmopathy apart from stable hyperthyroidism with approximately 91% sensitivity and approximately 84% specificity, and in testing the same model reached 80%/75%.

The TCR beta CDR3 regions were amplified from the RNA transcripts. For the first round of RT-PCR on the TCR CDR3, the HTBI primer set was used together with the Qiagen OneStep RT-PCR kit. The libraries were constructed in a second round of multiplex PCR and then size-selected and purified. Sequencing of the libraries was done on an Illumina HiSeq2000 using paired-end 100 bp reads. Concerning the study's data processing: SOAPnuke was used to process the raw data, with reads discarded if the reads contained adapters or uncalled bases, had a mean Phred below 15, or lacked an exact constant-primer or identifier match. COPE v1.2.5 was used to merge high-quality paired reads, and clonotypes were defined as unique nucleotide sequences. Clonotypes were aligned to IMGT TRBV, TRBD and TRBJ reference segments using MiTCR v1.1. Only V-J combinations with frequency above 0.0001, covering roughly 99% of repertoires, were analysed. A TCS score was defined as the ratio of F50 (clonal expansion) to E x V (chaos), with BLOSUM62-based TCRdist applied between CDR3 peptides within each V-J. Welch's t-statistics and random forest reduced some 510 V-J features to roughly 13, which were used in a naive Bayes classifier (R e1071). The similarity between thyroid and blood repertoires was quantified using the Morisita-Horn index. The public reads were reanalyzed by TCRdb: fastp trimming at Q25, MiXCR alignment, in-frame beta chains only. Identical CDR3 proteins give one entry, which carries the most common genes and DNA. These V and J calls are TCRdb output, not the study's own analysis. The sample table lists 750,000 to 900,000 distinct CDR3 sequences, 38% of them with a count of one. The top ten hold 8.9% of the sample.

The CDR3 sequence holds 14 residues, the cysteine and phenylalanine included. Only the CDR3 DNA stays, 42 bases, in frame from base 1. Sequences SGHRS (CDR1) and YFSETQ (CDR2) are obtained from the germline V gene. At the junction V is shortened by 5 bases and J by 7 bases, with 18 bases in between. Stable Graves' hyperthyroidism was defined as the absence of progression to ophthalmopathy over 18 months of follow-up. Hyperthyroidism patients were newly diagnosed, with disease duration under 2 months, and aged 18 to 65 years. Any patient with an uncontrolled infection, another autoimmune disease, pregnancy or lactation was excluded. Diagnoses were established on the basis of clinical symptoms, serum thyroxine and TRAb, thyroid ultrasound, and orbital computed tomography. PBMCs were isolated from around 10 ml of fresh peripheral blood by Ficoll-Paque density gradient centrifugation. Trizol reagent was used to extract total RNA, and RNA quality was then checked on an Agilent 2100 Bioanalyzer.

Specimen: blood. The TCR sequence derives from a man younger than 30 with Graves' hyperthyroidism. Here the chain combines TRBV5-1 and TRBJ1-1; confidence is insufficient to name the D gene. The DNA sequence is given as TGCGCCAGCAGAAGGGTCGAGGCGGAAAGTGAAGCTTTCTTT. This encodes CASRRVEAESEAFF. With all but the CDR3 taken from the reference TRBV5-1 and TRBJ1-1 genes, the full variable domain is: KAGVTQTPRYLIKTRGQQVTLSCSPISGHRSVSWYQQTPGQGLQFLFEYFSETQRNKGNFPGRFSGRQFSNSRSEMNVSTLELGDSALYLCASRRVEAESEAFFGQGTRLTVV.